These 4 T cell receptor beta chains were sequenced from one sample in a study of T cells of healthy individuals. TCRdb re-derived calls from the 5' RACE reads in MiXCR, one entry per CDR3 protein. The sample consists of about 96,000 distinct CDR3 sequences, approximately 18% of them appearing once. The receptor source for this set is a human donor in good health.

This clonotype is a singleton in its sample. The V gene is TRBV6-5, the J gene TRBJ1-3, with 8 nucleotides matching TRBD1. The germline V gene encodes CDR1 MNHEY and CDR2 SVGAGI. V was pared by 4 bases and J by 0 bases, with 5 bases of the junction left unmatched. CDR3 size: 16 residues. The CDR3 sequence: CASSSDRANSGNTIYF. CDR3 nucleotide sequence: TGTGCCAGCAGTTCGGACAGGGCGAACTCTGGAAACACCATATATTTT.

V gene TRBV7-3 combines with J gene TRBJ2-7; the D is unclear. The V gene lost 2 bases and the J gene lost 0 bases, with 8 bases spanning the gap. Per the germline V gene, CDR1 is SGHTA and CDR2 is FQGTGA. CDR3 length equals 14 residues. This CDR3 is CASSLGPNSYEQYF. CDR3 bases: TGTGCCAGCAGCTTAGGGCCGAACTCCTACGAGCAGTACTTC.

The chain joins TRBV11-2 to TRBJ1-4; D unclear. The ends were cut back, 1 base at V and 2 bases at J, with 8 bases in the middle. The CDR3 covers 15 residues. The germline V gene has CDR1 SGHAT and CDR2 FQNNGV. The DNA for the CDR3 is TGTGCCAGCAGCTTAGGGGTGCTTACTAATGAAAAACTGTTTTTT. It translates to CASSLGVLTNEKLFF.

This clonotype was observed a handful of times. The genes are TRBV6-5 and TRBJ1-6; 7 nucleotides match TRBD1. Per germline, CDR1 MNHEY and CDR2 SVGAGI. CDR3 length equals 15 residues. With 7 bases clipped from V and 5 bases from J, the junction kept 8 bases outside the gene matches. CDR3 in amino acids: CASKSATGHNSPLHF. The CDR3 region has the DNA TGTGCCAGCAAATCTGCGACAGGGCATAATTCACCCCTCCACTTT.